The source of this T cell receptor beta chain is a study of siplizumab effects on memory and regulatory T cells. TCRdb keeps only in-frame clones here, not all; method: immunoSEQ multiplex PCR. In the table there are more than 85,000 clones, roughly 89% of which are singletons. CDR1 is SGHRS and CDR2 is YFSETQ in the germline V gene. Trimming shortened V by 3 bases and J by 3 bases, and 15 bases separated the two germline ends. CDR3 length: 15 amino acids. This sequence joins TRBV5-1 and TRBJ1-2; tentative D call: TRBD1 (6 bases). The receptor comes from a human donor in good health. Specimen: CD4+ T cells sorted from blood. CDR3 in DNA: TGCGCCAGCAGCTCCCGCCGGGGGGGCGACTATGGCTACACCTTC. Protein: CASSSRRGGDYGYTF. Combining the CDR3 with reference TRBV5-1 and TRBJ1-2 gives the whole variable domain KAGVTQTPRYLIKTRGQQVTLSCSPISGHRSVSWYQQTPGQGLQFLFEYFSETQRNKGNFPGRFSGRQFSNSRSEMNVSTLELGDSALYLCASSSRRGGDYGYTFGSGTRLTVV.